A selection of T cell receptor beta chains follows, all from one sample in a study of T-cell memory formation after mild COVID-19. TCRdb used MiXCR to reprocess the 5' RACE reads, holding one entry per CDR3 protein. The sample contains some 350,000 distinct CDR3 sequences, about 16% of which appear only once. The source material was PBMCs or a T cell subset sorted from them (not recorded which). Receptors originate from a young man who had mild COVID-19 (a few samples of this study predate the infection). Cell type and time point are not known. CDR3s include the opening cysteine and the closing phenylalanine or tryptophan. Size tells how often a clone was seen (once, few, many) or the class of an expanded clone, and some rows leave it out.

v_gene: TRBV20-1
abundance: few
len: 16
j_gene: TRBJ2-3
CDR3aa: CSARVLAGTITDTQYF

v_gene: TRBV27
abundance: .
len: 13
j_gene: TRBJ2-7
CDR3aa: CASMAGGPGEQYF

v_gene: TRBV12-3/TRBV12-4
abundance: .
len: 12
j_gene: TRBJ2-5
CDR3aa: CASSFSRETQYF

v_gene: TRBV9
abundance: few
len: 16
j_gene: TRBJ2-5
CDR3aa: CASSVAPRQGRETQYF

v_gene: TRBV4-3
abundance: few
len: 13
j_gene: TRBJ2-1
CDR3aa: CASSGQGSYEQFF

v_gene: TRBV3-1
abundance: .
len: 16
j_gene: TRBJ2-3
CDR3aa: CASSQGTSGSTDTQYF

v_gene: TRBV5-1
abundance: many
len: 8
j_gene: TRBJ2-1
CDR3aa: CANNEQFF

v_gene: TRBV20-1
abundance: few
len: 12
j_gene: TRBJ2-3
CDR3aa: CSTPDRTLTQYF

v_gene: TRBV6-5
abundance: .
len: 14
j_gene: TRBJ2-3
CDR3aa: CASRGGGRADTQYF

v_gene: TRBV7-9
abundance: many
len: 14
j_gene: TRBJ1-5
CDR3aa: CASSLATGNQPQHF

v_gene: TRBV7-8
abundance: few
len: 17
j_gene: TRBJ2-3
CDR3aa: CASSKGQPLSYTDTQYF

v_gene: TRBV7-3
abundance: few
len: 14
j_gene: TRBJ2-3
CDR3aa: CASSLTDGAGAQYF

v_gene: TRBV7-2
abundance: .
len: 17
j_gene: TRBJ1-1
CDR3aa: CASSLGGYRSMNTEAFF

v_gene: TRBV12-3/TRBV12-4
abundance: .
len: 15
j_gene: TRBJ2-1
CDR3aa: CASRPLQGSYNEQFF

v_gene: TRBV20-1
abundance: once
len: 12
j_gene: TRBJ1-5
CDR3aa: CSASPSNQPQHF

v_gene: TRBV12-3/TRBV12-4
abundance: few
len: 15
j_gene: TRBJ1-5
CDR3aa: CASSLVGDRRQPQHF

v_gene: TRBV7-8
abundance: .
len: 20
j_gene: TRBJ2-3
CDR3aa: CASSLSGGQGVPFGTDTQYF

v_gene: TRBV4-2
abundance: few
len: 16
j_gene: TRBJ1-2
CDR3aa: CASSQETTGTVGGYTF

v_gene: TRBV29-1
abundance: .
len: 13
j_gene: TRBJ1-1
CDR3aa: CSVERTDHTEAFF

v_gene: TRBV6-4
abundance: .
len: 16
j_gene: TRBJ2-3
CDR3aa: CASSDSAGGASDTQYF

v_gene: TRBV6-5
abundance: few
len: 15
j_gene: TRBJ1-6
CDR3aa: CASSKTGPYNSPLHF

v_gene: TRBV7-2
abundance: .
len: 16
j_gene: TRBJ2-1
CDR3aa: CASSLERGAHYNEQFF

v_gene: TRBV6-5
abundance: .
len: 13
j_gene: TRBJ1-2
CDR3aa: CASRRGELGGYTF